This T cell receptor (beta chain) was found in a study of blood T cell repertoires in COVID-19. Libraries were prepared by immunoSEQ multiplex PCR; TCRdb keeps only in-frame clonotypes and omits some of them. Found here are around 200,000 clones, about 86% of them singletons; the top ten hold 2.5% to 3.5%. There are 11 residues in the CDR3. Germline V gene sequence: CDR1 DFQATT, CDR2 SNEGSKA (reference sequence). Deletions cut 5 bases from V and 10 bases from J, with 14 bases between. The TCR sequence derives from a man in his forties or fifties with active or convalescent COVID-19. This rearrangement joins TRBV20-1 to TRBJ1-1, with D hard to call. Specimen: peripheral blood. CDR3 DNA: TGCAGTGCTCTCCGGACTCCCTTAGCTTTCTTT. It codes for CSALRTPLAFF.